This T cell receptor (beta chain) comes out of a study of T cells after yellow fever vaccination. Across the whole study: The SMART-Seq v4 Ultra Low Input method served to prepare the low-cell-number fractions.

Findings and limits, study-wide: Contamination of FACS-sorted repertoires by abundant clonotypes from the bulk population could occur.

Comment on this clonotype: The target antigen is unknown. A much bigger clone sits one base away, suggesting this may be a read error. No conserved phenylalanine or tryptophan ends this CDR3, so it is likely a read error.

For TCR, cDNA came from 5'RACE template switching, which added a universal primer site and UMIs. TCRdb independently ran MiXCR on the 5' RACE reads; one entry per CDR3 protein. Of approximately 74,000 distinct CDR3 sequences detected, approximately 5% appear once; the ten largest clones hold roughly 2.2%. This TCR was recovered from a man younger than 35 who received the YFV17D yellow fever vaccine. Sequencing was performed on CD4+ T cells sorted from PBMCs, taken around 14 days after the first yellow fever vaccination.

The DNA of the CDR3 is TGTGCCAGCGCTCTCGGGGGGGGGACAGATACGCAGTATTAT. Its protein is CASALGGGTDTQYY. This chain joins TRBV12-3 or TRBV12-4 and TRBJ2-3, with 8 bases identical to TRBD2. This CDR3 is built from 14 residues. V shed 8 bases, J shed 3 bases, and the junction held 7 bases outside the gene matches.